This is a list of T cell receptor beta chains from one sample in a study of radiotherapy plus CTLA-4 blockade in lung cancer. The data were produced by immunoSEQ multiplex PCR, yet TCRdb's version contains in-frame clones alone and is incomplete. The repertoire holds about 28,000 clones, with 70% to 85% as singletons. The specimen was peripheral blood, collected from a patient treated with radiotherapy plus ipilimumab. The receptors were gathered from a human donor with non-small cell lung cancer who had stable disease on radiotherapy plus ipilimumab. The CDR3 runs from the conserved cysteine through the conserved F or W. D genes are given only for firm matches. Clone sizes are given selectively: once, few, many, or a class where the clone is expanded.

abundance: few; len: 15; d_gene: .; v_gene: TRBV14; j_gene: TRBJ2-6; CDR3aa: CASSQGFSGANVLTF; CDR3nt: TGTGCCAGCAGCCAAGGGTTCTCTGGGGCCAACGTCCTGACTTTC
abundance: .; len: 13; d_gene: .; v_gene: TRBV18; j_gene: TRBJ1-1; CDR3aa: CASSPASINEAFF; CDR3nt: TGTGCCAGCTCACCCGCGAGTATAAATGAAGCTTTCTTT
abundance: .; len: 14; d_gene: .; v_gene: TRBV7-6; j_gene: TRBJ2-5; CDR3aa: CASTPTGPQETQYF; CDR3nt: TGTGCCAGCACCCCGACAGGTCCCCAAGAGACCCAGTACTTC
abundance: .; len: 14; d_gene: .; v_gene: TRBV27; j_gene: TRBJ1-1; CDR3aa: CASSQDFNGAEAFF; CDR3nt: TGTGCCAGCAGCCAAGACTTTAACGGGGCTGAAGCTTTCTTT
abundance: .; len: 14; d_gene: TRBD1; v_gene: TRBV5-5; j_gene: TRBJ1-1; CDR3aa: CASSPRQGKTEAFF; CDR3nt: TGTGCCAGCAGCCCGCGACAGGGGAAAACTGAAGCTTTCTTT
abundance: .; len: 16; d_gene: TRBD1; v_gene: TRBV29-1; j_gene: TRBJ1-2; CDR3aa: CSVGGGTASEEYGYTF; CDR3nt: TGCAGCGTCGGGGGTGGGACAGCCTCGGAAGAATATGGCTACACCTTC
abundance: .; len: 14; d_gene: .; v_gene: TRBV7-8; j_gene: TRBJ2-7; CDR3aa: CASSLAASTYEQYF; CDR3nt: TGTGCCAGCAGCTTAGCGGCCAGTACCTACGAGCAGTACTTC
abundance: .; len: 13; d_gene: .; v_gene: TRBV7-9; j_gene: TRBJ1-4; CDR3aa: CASREDNHEKLFF; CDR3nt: TGTGCCAGCCGAGAGGACAATCATGAAAAACTGTTTTTT
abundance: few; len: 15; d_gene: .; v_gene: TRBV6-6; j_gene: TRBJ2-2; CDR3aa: CASSPARANTGELFF; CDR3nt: TGTGCCAGCAGCCCCGCCAGGGCGAACACCGGGGAGCTGTTTTTT
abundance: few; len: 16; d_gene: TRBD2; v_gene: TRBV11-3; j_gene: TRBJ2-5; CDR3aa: CASAQGTSGGYETQYF; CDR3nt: TGTGCCAGCGCGCAGGGGACTAGCGGGGGGTATGAGACCCAGTACTTC
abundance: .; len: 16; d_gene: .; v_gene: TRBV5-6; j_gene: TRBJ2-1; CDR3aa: CASSLGGLSRYNEQFF; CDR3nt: TGTGCCAGCAGCTTGGGGGGACTGAGCCGCTACAATGAGCAGTTCTTC
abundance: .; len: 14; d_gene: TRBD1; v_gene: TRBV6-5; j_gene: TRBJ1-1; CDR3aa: CASRVTGTNTEAFF; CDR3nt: TGTGCCAGCAGGGTGACAGGGACGAACACTGAAGCTTTCTTT
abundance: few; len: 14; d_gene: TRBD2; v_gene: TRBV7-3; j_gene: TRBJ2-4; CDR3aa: CASSPTSSRNIQYF; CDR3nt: TGTGCCAGCAGCCCGACTAGCTCTCGAAACATTCAGTACTTC
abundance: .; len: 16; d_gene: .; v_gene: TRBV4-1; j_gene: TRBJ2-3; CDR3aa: CASSQDMDLGTDTQYF; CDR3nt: TGCGCCAGCAGCCAAGATATGGACTTAGGCACAGATACGCAGTATTTT
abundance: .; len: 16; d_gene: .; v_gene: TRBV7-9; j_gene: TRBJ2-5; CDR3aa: CASSLIQDPRQETQYF; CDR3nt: TGTGCCAGCAGCTTAATCCAGGACCCCCGCCAAGAGACCCAGTACTTC
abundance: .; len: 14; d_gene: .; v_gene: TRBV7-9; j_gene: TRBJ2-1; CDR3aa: CASSRTDSYNEQFF; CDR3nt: TGTGCCAGCAGCCGAACCGACAGCTACAATGAGCAGTTCTTC
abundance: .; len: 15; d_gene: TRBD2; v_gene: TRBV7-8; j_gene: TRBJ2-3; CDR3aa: CASTRLAGSTDTQYF; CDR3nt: TGTGCCAGCACTCGGCTAGCGGGGTCCACAGATACGCAGTATTTT
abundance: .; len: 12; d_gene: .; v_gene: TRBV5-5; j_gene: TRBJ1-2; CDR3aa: CASSLADGGYTF; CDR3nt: TGTGCCAGCAGCTTAGCCGATGGTGGCTACACCTTC
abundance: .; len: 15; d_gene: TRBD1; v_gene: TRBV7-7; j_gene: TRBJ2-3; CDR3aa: CASSRDRLSTDTQYF; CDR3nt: TGTGCCAGCAGCCGGGACAGACTTAGCACAGATACGCAGTATTTT
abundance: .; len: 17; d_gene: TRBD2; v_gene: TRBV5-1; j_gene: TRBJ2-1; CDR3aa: CASSLEAGGPSYNERFF; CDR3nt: TGCGCCAGCAGCTTGGAGGCGGGGGGACCCTCCTACAATGAGCGGTTCTTC
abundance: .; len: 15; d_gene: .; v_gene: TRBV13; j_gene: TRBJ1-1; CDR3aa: CASSLRRTRYTEAFF; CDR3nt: TGTGCCAGCAGCTTAAGACGCACCCGGTACACTGAAGCTTTCTTT
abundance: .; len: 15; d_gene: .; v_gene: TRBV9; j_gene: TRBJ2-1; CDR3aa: CASSEDIQVRNEQFF; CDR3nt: TGTGCCAGCAGCGAAGACATTCAGGTACGCAATGAGCAGTTCTTC
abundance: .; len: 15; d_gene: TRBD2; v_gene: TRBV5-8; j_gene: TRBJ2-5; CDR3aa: CASSPWTSGQETQYF; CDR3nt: TGTGCCAGCAGCCCCTGGACTAGCGGGCAAGAGACCCAGTACTTC
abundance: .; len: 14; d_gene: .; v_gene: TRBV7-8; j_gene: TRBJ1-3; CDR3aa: CASSLSHSGNTIYF; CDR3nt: TGTGCCAGCAGCTTATCTCACTCTGGAAACACCATATATTTT
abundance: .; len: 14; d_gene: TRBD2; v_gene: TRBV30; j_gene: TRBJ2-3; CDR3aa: CACSGLAVTDTQYF; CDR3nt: TGTGCCTGTTCCGGACTAGCGGTCACAGATACGCAGTATTTT
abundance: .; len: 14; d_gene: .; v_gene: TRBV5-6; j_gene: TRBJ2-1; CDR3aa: CASSLGQDYNEQFF; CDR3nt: TGTGCCAGCAGCTTGGGGCAGGACTACAATGAGCAGTTCTTC
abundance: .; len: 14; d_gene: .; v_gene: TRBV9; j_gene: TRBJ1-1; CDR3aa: CASSSRETNTEAFF; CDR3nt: TGTGCCAGCAGCTCCCGGGAGACGAACACTGAAGCTTTCTTT
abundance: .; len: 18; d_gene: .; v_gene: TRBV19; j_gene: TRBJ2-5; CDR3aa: CASSPPWGGRGVQETQYF; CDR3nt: TGTGCCAGTAGCCCTCCATGGGGTGGGCGAGGGGTACAAGAGACCCAGTACTTC
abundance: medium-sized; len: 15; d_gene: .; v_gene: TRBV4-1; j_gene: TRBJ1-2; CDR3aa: CASSQDQGADYGYTF; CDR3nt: TGCGCCAGCAGCCAAGATCAAGGGGCAGACTATGGCTACACCTTC
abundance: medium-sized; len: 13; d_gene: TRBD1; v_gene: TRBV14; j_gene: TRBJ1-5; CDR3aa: CASSPRTQGLKHF; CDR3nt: TGTGCCAGCAGCCCTAGGACACAGGGGCTAAAGCATTTT
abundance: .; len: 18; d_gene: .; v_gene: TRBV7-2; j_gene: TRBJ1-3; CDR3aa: CASSLIVSPIGPGNTIYF; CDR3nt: TGTGCCAGCAGCTTAATAGTCAGTCCTATAGGCCCAGGAAACACCATATATTTT
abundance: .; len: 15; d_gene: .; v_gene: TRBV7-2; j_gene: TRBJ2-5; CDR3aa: CASSIDNTSKETQYF; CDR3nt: TGTGCCAGCAGCATCGACAACACATCGAAAGAGACCCAGTACTTC
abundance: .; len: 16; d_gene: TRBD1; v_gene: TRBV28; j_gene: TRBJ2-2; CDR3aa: CASRTTGTGFTGELFF; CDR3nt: TGTGCCAGCAGGACAACCGGGACAGGGTTCACCGGGGAGCTGTTTTTT
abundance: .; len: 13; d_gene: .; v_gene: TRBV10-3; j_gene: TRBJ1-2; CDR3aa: CAISASSNYGYTF; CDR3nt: TGTGCCATCAGCGCATCCTCTAACTATGGCTACACCTTC
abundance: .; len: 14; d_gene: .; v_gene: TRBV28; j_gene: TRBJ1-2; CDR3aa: CASNSPGARNGYTF; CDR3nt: TGTGCCAGCAACTCACCGGGGGCGCGTAATGGCTACACCTTC
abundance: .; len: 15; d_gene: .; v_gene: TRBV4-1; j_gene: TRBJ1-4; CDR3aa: CASSPGTVGAEKLFF; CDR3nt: TGCGCCAGCAGCCCCGGGACTGTGGGGGCTGAAAAACTGTTTTTT
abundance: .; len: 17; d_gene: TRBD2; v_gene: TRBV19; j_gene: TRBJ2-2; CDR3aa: CASSIIKLAGGTGELFF; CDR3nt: TGTGCCAGTAGTATAATCAAACTAGCGGGGGGGACCGGGGAGCTGTTTTTT
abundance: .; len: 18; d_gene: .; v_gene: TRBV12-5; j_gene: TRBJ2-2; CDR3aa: CASGLASLDRYSAGELFF; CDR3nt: TGTGCTAGTGGTTTGGCCTCCCTTGACAGGTATTCCGCCGGGGAGCTGTTTTTT
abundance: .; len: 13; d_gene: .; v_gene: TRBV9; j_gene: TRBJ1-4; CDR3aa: CASADPGNEKLFF; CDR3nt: TGTGCCAGTGCTGACCCCGGCAATGAAAAACTGTTTTTT
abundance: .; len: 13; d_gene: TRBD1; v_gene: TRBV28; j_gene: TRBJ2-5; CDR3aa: CASRPQGKETQYF; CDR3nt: TGTGCCAGCAGACCACAGGGGAAAGAGACCCAGTACTTC
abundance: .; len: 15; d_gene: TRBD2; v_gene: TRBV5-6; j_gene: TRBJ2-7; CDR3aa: CASSYPSGGRGEQYF; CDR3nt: TGTGCCAGCAGCTACCCTAGCGGGGGGCGAGGCGAGCAGTACTTC